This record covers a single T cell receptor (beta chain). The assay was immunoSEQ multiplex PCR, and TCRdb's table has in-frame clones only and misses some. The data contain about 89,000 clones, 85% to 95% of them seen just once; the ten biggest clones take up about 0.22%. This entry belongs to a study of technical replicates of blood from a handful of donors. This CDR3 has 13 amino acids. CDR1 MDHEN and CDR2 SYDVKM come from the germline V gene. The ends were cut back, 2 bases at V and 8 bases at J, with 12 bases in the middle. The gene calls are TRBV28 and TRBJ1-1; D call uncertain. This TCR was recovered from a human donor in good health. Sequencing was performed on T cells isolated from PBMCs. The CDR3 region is CASSLQPGREAFF. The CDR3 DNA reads TGTGCCAGCAGTTTACAACCGGGGAGGGAAGCTTTCTTT.